These 25 T cell receptor beta chains were sequenced from one sample in a study of radiotherapy plus CTLA-4 blockade in lung cancer. Sequencing was performed with immunoSEQ multiplex PCR; in TCRdb, only in-frame clones are kept and a portion is missing. The sample has 60,000 to 70,000 clones, roughly 85% seen once; the top ten hold 10%. The sequenced sample was peripheral blood, obtained from a patient treated with radiotherapy plus ipilimumab. These receptors came from a human donor with non-small cell lung cancer who had a complete response to radiotherapy plus ipilimumab.

The chain carries TRBV5-3 and TRBJ2-7, with D possibly TRBD2 on 5 matching bases. TRBV5-3 is recorded as an ORF, its role being uncertain. The ends were cut back, 3 bases at V and 0 bases at J, with 22 bases in the middle. The CDR3 runs to 18 residues. CDR3 in amino acids: CARSSPTSGVHYSYEQYV. The CDR3 bases are TGTGCCAGAAGCTCCCCCACGTCCGGGGTCCATTACTCCTACGAGCAGTACGTC.

J is TRBJ1-2 and V is TRBV10-3; 7 bases are a match to TRBD1. The CDR3 spans 14 residues. The V and J ends lost 2 bases and 5 bases, in that order; junction bases with no gene match: 5. Germline V lookup: CDR1 ENHRY, CDR2 SYGVKD. The CDR3 loop is CAISENRGLYGYTF. CDR3 DNA: TGTGCCATCAGTGAGAACAGGGGCTTATATGGCTACACCTTC.

This clone was detected only a few times. This chain joins TRBV10-3 and TRBJ1-5; tentatively, D is TRBD1 (5 bases). Germline CDR1 ENHRY, CDR2 SYGVKD. CDR3 length: 12 residues. V was trimmed by 6 bases and J by 6 bases, leaving 9 bases between them. In DNA, the CDR3 is TGTGCCATCAGCAGGGAGGGTCAGCCCCAGCATTTT. Encoded protein: CAISREGQPQHF.

The chain uses TRBV2 and TRBJ2-7, with D perhaps matching TRBD1 (5 bases). Germline-derived CDR1 and CDR2 are SNHLY and FYNNEI. Trimming pared 2 bases from V and 2 bases from J, leaving 10 bases between. The CDR3 consists of 14 residues. CDR3 loop: CASSELWTTYEQYV. The CDR3 DNA reads TGTGCCAGCAGTGAATTATGGACAACCTACGAGCAGTACGTC.

V gene TRBV19 combines with J gene TRBJ2-3; the D gene is possibly TRBD2 (6 bases). V was cut by 10 bases and J by 0 bases, with 11 bases left in between. CDR1 is LNHDA and CDR2 is SQIVND in the germline V gene (reference sequence). The CDR3 extends over 13 amino acids. The CDR3 here is CATSGVSTDTQYF. CDR3 in DNA: TGTGCCACCTCGGGGGTCAGCACAGATACGCAGTATTTT.

The V call is TRBV5-1, the J call TRBJ2-1; D call uncertain. The length of the CDR3 is 16 residues. V shed 0 bases and J shed 0 bases, with 10 bases lying between them. Per germline, CDR1 SGHRS and CDR2 YFSETQ. The CDR3 spells CASSLEQVSSYNEQFF. DNA for the CDR3: TGCGCCAGCAGCTTGGAGCAGGTTAGCTCCTACAATGAGCAGTTCTTC.

This sequence joins TRBV18 and TRBJ2-5, with TRBD2 matching over 9 bases. Germline values: CDR1 KGHSH, CDR2 LQKENI. The CDR3 consists of 16 residues. Trimming cost V 7 bases and J 2 bases; bases outside gene matches: 11. This chain's CDR3 is CASFPVAGGPQETQYF. In nucleotides, the CDR3 is TGTGCCAGCTTCCCTGTGGCGGGAGGGCCTCAAGAGACCCAGTACTTC.

The rearrangement joins TRBV9 to TRBJ1-6; D not resolved. Trimming cost V 3 bases and J 5 bases, with 15 bases left between them. This CDR3 is 16 amino acids long. Looked up from germline, CDR1 is SGDLS and CDR2 is YYNGEE. CDR3 DNA sequence: TGTGCCAGCAGCGCCACCCCACAGAACAATAATTCACCCCTCCACTTT. Amino acid sequence: CASSATPQNNNSPLHF.

This chain joins TRBV19 and TRBJ1-2, with D possibly being TRBD1 (5 bases). Germline assignment: CDR1 LNHDA and CDR2 SQIVND (reference sequence). The CDR3 runs to 13 residues. V shed 7 bases and J shed 8 bases, with 17 bases lying between them. The CDR3 here is CASTIDGAGGYTF. The DNA of the CDR3 is TGTGCCAGTACCATAGACGGGGCAGGAGGCTACACCTTC.

This rearrangement joins TRBV5-1 to TRBJ2-7; 11 nucleotides match TRBD2. This CDR3 comprises 16 residues. Looked up from germline, CDR1 is SGHRS and CDR2 is YFSETQ. J was trimmed by 1 base and V by 4 bases; bases with no gene match: 7. CDR3 coding DNA: TGCGCCAGCAGCCCTCTAGCGGGGGGTACATCCTACGAGCAGTACTTC. Amino acid sequence: CASSPLAGGTSYEQYF.

The chain carries TRBV2 and TRBJ2-6, with 7 bases matching TRBD1. Germline V gene sequence: CDR1 SNHLY, CDR2 FYNNEI. CDR3 length equals 17 residues. V lost 5 bases and J lost 0; bases outside the gene matches: 7. The CDR3 here is CASSPDRDYSGANVLTF. In DNA, the CDR3 is TGTGCCAGCAGTCCAGACAGGGATTACTCTGGGGCCAACGTCCTGACTTTC.

This sequence joins TRBV27 and TRBJ2-5; 10 positions match TRBD1. V shed 3 bases and J 9 bases; nucleotides not matched to a gene: 7. Germline CDR1 is MNHEY and CDR2 is SMNVEV (reference sequence). The CDR3 sequence is 14 residues long. Written as DNA, the CDR3 is TGTGCCAGCAGTTTTGGGACAGGGGCCTCCCCCCAGTACTTC. Translated: CASSFGTGASPQYF.

The chain employs TRBV5-1 and TRBJ2-3; 7 nucleotides agree with TRBD1. Unmatched junction bases numbered 4, after V lost 1 base and J lost 5 bases. Germline CDR1 reads SGHRS; CDR2 reads YFSETQ. This CDR3 spans 14 amino acids. As DNA, the CDR3 is TGCGCCAGCAGCTTGTGGGCAGGGGGAGATACGCAGTATTTT. Its translation is CASSLWAGGDTQYF.

V gene TRBV6-5 combines with J gene TRBJ2-3; 9 bases match TRBD2. Germline CDR1 MNHEY, CDR2 SVGAGI. Losses at the gene ends were 2 bases for V and 4 bases for J; bases not matched to a gene: 4. The CDR3 contains 15 residues. CDR3 in DNA: TGTGCCAGCAGTTACAGCGGGGGGCGGGCAGATACGCAGTATTTT. Translation: CASSYSGGRADTQYF.

The rearrangement joins TRBV6-1 to TRBJ1-1, with D maybe TRBD1 (6 bases). The CDR3 has 14 residues. Trimming removed 7 bases at V and 2 bases at J, with 14 bases between. CDR1 and CDR2 (germline): MNHNS, SASEGT. The CDR3 DNA reads as TGTGCCAGCACTCTAGAAGGGGGAAACACTGAAGCTTTCTTT. Amino acids: CASTLEGGNTEAFF.

This clone is a singleton in its sample. The V gene is TRBV9, the J gene TRBJ1-2, with a possible D match to TRBD1 (5 bases). This CDR3 is 13 amino acids long. Trimming removed 0 bases at V and 7 bases at J, with 10 bases between. Germline V gives CDR1 SGDLS, CDR2 YYNGEE. The CDR3 reads CASSVEGGAGYTF. Written as DNA, the CDR3 is TGTGCCAGCAGCGTAGAGGGAGGGGCTGGCTACACCTTC.

The V gene is TRBV18, the J gene TRBJ2-1; 10 bases agree with TRBD1. The CDR3 runs to 15 residues. Germline assignment: CDR1 KGHSH and CDR2 LQKENI. The junction had 10 bases not matched to a gene; V was cut back by 5 bases and J by 9 bases. The CDR3 nucleotides read TGTGCCAGCTCAACTACGGGACAGGGGATAGGTGAGCAGTTCTTC. Protein sequence: CASSTTGQGIGEQFF.

This chain joins TRBV19 and TRBJ2-2; no clear D. V was shortened by 7 bases and J by 2 bases, with 14 bases between the two germline ends. The CDR3 has 15 residues. Germline V gene lookup returns CDR1 LNHDA and CDR2 SQIVND (reference sequence). CDR3 in amino acids: CASNAPGINTGELFF. CDR3 in DNA: TGTGCCAGTAACGCGCCTGGGATAAACACCGGGGAGCTGTTTTTT.

The chain joins TRBV19 to TRBJ1-5; 7 bases line up with TRBD1. V shed 5 bases and J 1 base; nucleotides not matched to a gene: 2. The CDR3 is 14 residues long. Germline CDR1 and CDR2: LNHDA and SQIVND (reference sequence). CDR3 nucleotides: TGTGCCAGTAGTTGGGACAGAAGCAATCAGCCCCAGCATTTT. Translating gives CASSWDRSNQPQHF.

The gene calls are TRBV29-1 and TRBJ1-1, with D perhaps TRBD1 (5 bases). Germline lookup yields CDR1 SQVTM and CDR2 ANQGSEA. V was clipped by 4 bases and J by 5 bases, with 11 bases between them. CDR3 length: 12 amino acids. The CDR3 protein is CSVGQGATEAFF. CDR3 coding DNA: TGCAGCGTTGGGCAGGGTGCGACTGAAGCTTTCTTT.

The chain recombines TRBV14 with TRBJ2-2; D ambiguous. The CDR3 consists of 16 residues. V shed 4 bases and J shed 0 bases, with 12 bases lying between them. CDR1 and CDR2 from the germline V gene are SGHDN and FVKESK. The CDR3 loop reads CASSPPEAANTGELFF. The CDR3 nucleotides read TGTGCCAGCAGCCCCCCCGAGGCCGCGAACACCGGGGAGCTGTTTTTT.

This rearrangement joins TRBV6-5 to TRBJ2-2, with D perhaps matching TRBD2 (5 bases). This CDR3 comprises 14 residues. V was clipped by 6 bases and J by 1 base, with 9 bases between them. Germline loops: CDR1 MNHEY, CDR2 SVGAGI. The CDR3 bases are TGTGCCAGCAGATCGGGGAGGAACACCGGGGAGCTGTTTTTT. This codes for CASRSGRNTGELFF.

In DNA, the CDR3 is TGTGCCAGCAGCCCCGGCACGGGGGAAACAGATACGCAGTATTTT. Protein: CASSPGTGETDTQYF. The V gene is TRBV11-3, the J gene TRBJ2-3, with D perhaps TRBD2 (6 bases). Between the trimmed V and J ends, which lost 5 bases and 3 bases, there was a span of 15 bases. Looked up from germline, CDR1 is SGHNT and CDR2 is YENEEA. This CDR3 has 15 amino acids.

DNA for the CDR3: TGTGCCAGCACTCCGACGGGGGGGACGGGAACAGATACGCAGTATTTT. Its protein product is CASTPTGGTGTDTQYF. This rearrangement joins TRBV7-9 to TRBJ2-3; 8 nucleotides match TRBD2. This CDR3 region has 16 residues. V shed 7 bases and J 3 bases; nucleotides not matched to a gene: 12. Germline V lookup: CDR1 SEHNR, CDR2 FQNEAQ (reference sequence).

The chain carries TRBV25-1 and TRBJ1-5; no definite D call. CDR3 length: 15 amino acids. Deletions cut 2 bases from V and 7 bases from J, with 15 bases between. Germline CDR1 is MGHDK and CDR2 is SYGVNS. CDR3 sequence reads: CASSEGGWEGQPQHF. In DNA, the CDR3 is TGTGCCAGCAGTGAAGGTGGATGGGAGGGCCAGCCCCAGCATTTT. Drawing the rest from reference TRBV25-1 and TRBJ1-5, the complete variable domain is EADIYQTPRYLVIGTGKKITLECSQTMGHDKMYWYQQDPGMELHLIHYSYGVNSTEKGDLSSESTVSRIRTEHFPLTLESARPSHTSQYLCASSEGGWEGQPQHFGDGTRLSIL.